This TCR beta chain is from a study of T cell repertoires in cytomegalovirus infection. Study summary: Indications of both CMV infection and matching HLA type were provided by public TCR beta signatures. Study conclusions and caveats: The study identified carriers of CMV plus the relevant HLA from cumulative public TCR beta family frequency. The response measured ex vivo was dominated by TCR beta clonotypes (HLA-C-restricted and CMV-specific).

The CDR3 totals 15 residues. V lost 3 bases, J lost 6 bases, and 3 bases stayed unmatched. Germline CDR1 is MNHNS and CDR2 is SASEGT. TCRdb re-derived calls from the reads in MiXCR, one entry per CDR3 protein. The table has around 740,000 distinct CDR3 sequences, 35% to 45% seen once. This clonotype was detected ten times or more. What it recognizes is unknown. This receptor was obtained from a human donor in good health (CMV status not recorded). Some clones in this sample may be carry-over from other donors' samples. The chain links TRBV6-1 to TRBJ1-5; 12 positions match TRBD1. The sequencing sample was made of PBMCs. The CDR3 loop reads CASSDRDRGLQPQHF. CDR3 DNA sequence: TGTGCCAGCAGTGATCGGGACAGGGGGCTTCAGCCCCAGCATTTT.